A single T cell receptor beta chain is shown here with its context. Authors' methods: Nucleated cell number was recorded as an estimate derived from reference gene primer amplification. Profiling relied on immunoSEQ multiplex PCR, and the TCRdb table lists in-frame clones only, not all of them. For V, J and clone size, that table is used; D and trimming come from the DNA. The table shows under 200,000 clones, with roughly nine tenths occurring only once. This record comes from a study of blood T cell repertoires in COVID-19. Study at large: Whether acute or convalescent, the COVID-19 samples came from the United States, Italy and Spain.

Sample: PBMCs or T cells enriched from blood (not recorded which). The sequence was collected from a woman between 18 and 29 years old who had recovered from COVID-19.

CDR3 loop: CASSLRWDGGPYGYTF. Written as DNA, the CDR3 is TGTGCCAGCAGTTTAAGATGGGACGGGGGGCCCTATGGCTACACCTTC. The chain has TRBV27 and TRBJ1-2; weak D call: TRBD1 (6 bases). The V and J ends lost 2 bases and 4 bases respectively, with 17 bases between them. Germline V gene sequence: CDR1 MNHEY, CDR2 SMNVEV (reference sequence). The CDR3 covers 16 residues.